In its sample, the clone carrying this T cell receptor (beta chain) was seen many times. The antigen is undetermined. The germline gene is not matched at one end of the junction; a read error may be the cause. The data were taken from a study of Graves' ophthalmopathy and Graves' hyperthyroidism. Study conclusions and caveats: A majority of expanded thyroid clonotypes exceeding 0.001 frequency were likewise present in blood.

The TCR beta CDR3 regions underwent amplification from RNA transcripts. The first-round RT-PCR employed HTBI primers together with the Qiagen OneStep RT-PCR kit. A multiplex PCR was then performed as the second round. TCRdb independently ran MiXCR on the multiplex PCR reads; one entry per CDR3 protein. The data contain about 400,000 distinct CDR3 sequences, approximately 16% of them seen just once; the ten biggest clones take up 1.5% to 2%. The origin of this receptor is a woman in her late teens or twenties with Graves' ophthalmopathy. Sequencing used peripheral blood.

The CDR3 nucleotides read TGTGCCTGGAGTCCCTCCGGGACCTGGAACGCTGAAGCTTTCTTT. Protein product: CAWSPSGTWNAEAFF. The V gene is TRBV30, the J gene TRBJ1-1, with a weak D call TRBD1 (5 bases). Germline lookup yields CDR1 GTSNPN and CDR2 SVGIG (reference sequence). This CDR3 contains 15 residues.